This T cell receptor (beta chain) was recovered during a study of identical twins. Study observations and caveats: Models underestimated out-of-frame TCR alpha sharing in monozygotic twins. In cord blood, abundant beta clonotypes had fewer insertions; memory showed no trend.

There are a few counts of this clonotype. Its antigen is undetermined. cDNA molecules carried unique molecular identifiers, and template switching added a universal primer site. From the 5' RACE reads, TCRdb called clonotypes with MiXCR, one entry per CDR3 protein. The table records approximately 1.8 million distinct CDR3 sequences, roughly a third of them present only once. CDR1 is DFQATT, CDR2 SNEGSKA, per germline (reference sequence). The V end was cut by 4 bases, the J end by 2 bases, with 9 bases between. The CDR3 runs 12 residues. V and J are TRBV20-1 and TRBJ2-7; D gene uncertain. The specimen was cord blood. The clonotype originates from a newborn girl in good health. CDR3: CSANSITYEQYF. CDR3 nucleotides: TGCAGTGCTAATAGCATTACCTACGAGCAGTACTTC.